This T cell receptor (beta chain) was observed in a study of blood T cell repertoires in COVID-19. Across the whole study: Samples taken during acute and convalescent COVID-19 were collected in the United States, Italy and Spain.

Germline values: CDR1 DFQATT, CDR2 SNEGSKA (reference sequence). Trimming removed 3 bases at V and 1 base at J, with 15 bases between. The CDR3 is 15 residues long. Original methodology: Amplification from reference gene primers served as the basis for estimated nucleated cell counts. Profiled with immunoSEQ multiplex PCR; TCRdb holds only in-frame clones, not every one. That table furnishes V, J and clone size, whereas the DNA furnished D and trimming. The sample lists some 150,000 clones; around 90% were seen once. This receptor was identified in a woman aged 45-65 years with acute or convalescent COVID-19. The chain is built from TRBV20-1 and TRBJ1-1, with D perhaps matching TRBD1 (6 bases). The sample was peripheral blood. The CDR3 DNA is TGCAGTGCTAGTTGGACCAGGGGCAGGAACACTGAAGCTTTCTTT. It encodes CSASWTRGRNTEAFF.